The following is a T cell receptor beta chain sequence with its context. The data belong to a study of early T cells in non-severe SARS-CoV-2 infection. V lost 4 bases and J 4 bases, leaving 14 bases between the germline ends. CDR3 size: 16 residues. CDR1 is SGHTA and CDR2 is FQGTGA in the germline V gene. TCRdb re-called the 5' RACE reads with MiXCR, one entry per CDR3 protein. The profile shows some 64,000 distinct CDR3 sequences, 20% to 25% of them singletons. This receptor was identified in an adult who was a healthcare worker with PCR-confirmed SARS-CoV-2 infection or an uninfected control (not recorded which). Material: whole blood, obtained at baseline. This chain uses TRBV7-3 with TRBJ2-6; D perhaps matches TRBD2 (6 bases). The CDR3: CASSSWDSHGANVLTF. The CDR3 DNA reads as TGTGCCAGCAGCTCTTGGGACTCCCACGGGGCCAACGTCCTGACTTTC.